This TCR beta chain was documented in a study of blood T cell repertoires in COVID-19. Study as a whole: The United States, Italy and Spain were the sources of the acute and convalescent COVID-19 samples. PBMCs, B-cell-depleted T cells, or T cells were the source of the cDNA or gDNA that made up the material.

Produced via immunoSEQ multiplex PCR; TCRdb's table is partial and in-frame only. Of just under 350,000 clones detected, over 70% appear once; the ten largest clones hold under 3%. CDR1 LNHDA and CDR2 SQIVND come from the germline V gene (reference sequence). This CDR3 is built from 15 residues. Trimming pared 2 bases from V and 4 bases from J, leaving 14 bases between. This TCR was recovered from a man younger than 45 with active or convalescent COVID-19. The chain links TRBV19 to TRBJ1-1; D perhaps matches TRBD1 (5 bases). The sample taken for sequencing was peripheral blood. CDR3 DNA: TGTGCCAGTAGTATAAAGGCAGGGTTGGGCACTGAAGCTTTCTTT. This translates into CASSIKAGLGTEAFF.